A single sample is the source of the 29 T cell receptor beta chains below, sequenced in a study of cytotoxic CD8 clonotypes in ibrutinib-treated CLL. Sequencing used immunoSEQ multiplex PCR; TCRdb keeps in-frame clones, though not all of them. The sample yields tens of thousands of clones, more than 60% seen once. Source: PBMCs, taken after 24 months of ibrutinib treatment. These receptors all stem from a human donor with chronic lymphocytic leukemia.

The CDR3 spells CASSSPQGAENEQYF. In DNA form, the CDR3 reads TGTGCCAGCAGCTCCCCGCAGGGGGCCGAGAACGAGCAGTACTTC. The chain links TRBV13 to TRBJ2-7; 8 bases map to TRBD1. The CDR3 consists of 15 residues. With V trimmed by 4 bases and J by 5 bases, 10 bases remained unmatched. Germline V lookup: CDR1 PRHDT, CDR2 FYEKMQ (reference sequence).

The rearrangement links TRBV30 to TRBJ1-2; 12 bases match TRBD1. CDR1 and CDR2 (germline): GTSNPN, SVGIG (reference sequence). This CDR3 has 13 residues. The J segment lost 6 bases and the V segment lost 3 bases, leaving 2 bases of the junction unmatched. The CDR3 sequence is CAWSGTGGNGYTF. DNA of the CDR3: TGTGCCTGGAGCGGGACAGGGGGCAATGGCTACACCTTC.

This chain uses TRBV4-3 with TRBJ1-4; D unclear. Germline V gives CDR1 LGHNA, CDR2 YSLEER. This CDR3 has 11 residues. The germline V and J ends were trimmed by 1 base and 13 bases, with 7 bases remaining between them. In nucleotides, the CDR3 is TGCGCCAGCAGCCAAGGGGCCGGACTGTTTTTT. Its translation is CASSQGAGLFF.

V is TRBV4-2 and J is TRBJ2-7, with 14 bases aligning to TRBD2. Germline V gene sequence: CDR1 LGHNA, CDR2 YNFKEQ. J lost 4 bases, V lost 2 bases, and 4 bases had no gene match. This CDR3 contains 16 residues. The DNA for the CDR3 is TGTGCCAGCAGCCAAAAGACTAGCGGGGGGGCATACGAGCAGTACTTC. It specifies CASSQKTSGGAYEQYF.

The genes are TRBV19 and TRBJ2-3; D gene unclear. Germline V gene sequence: CDR1 LNHDA, CDR2 SQIVND (reference sequence). The CDR3 is 14 residues long. V lost 3 bases, J lost 2 bases, and 9 bases lay in between. CDR3 in amino acids: CASSMAQFTDTQYF. The CDR3, as DNA: TGTGCCAGTAGTATGGCACAGTTCACAGATACGCAGTATTTT.

This clone has a handful of counts. The V call is TRBV2, the J call TRBJ2-2, with 7 bases lining up with TRBD1. CDR1 and CDR2 from the germline V gene are SNHLY and FYNNEI. CDR3 size: 13 residues. V shed 4 bases, J shed 6 bases, and the junction held 2 bases outside the gene matches. The CDR3 spells CASSGQGSGELFF. The CDR3 nucleotides are TGTGCCAGCAGTGGACAGGGTTCCGGGGAGCTGTTTTTT.

The chain combines TRBV27 with TRBJ2-1, with D perhaps matching TRBD1 or TRBD2 (5 bases each). This CDR3 comprises 16 residues. The germline V and J ends were trimmed by 2 bases and 4 bases, with 15 bases remaining between them. Germline assignment: CDR1 MNHEY and CDR2 SMNVEV (reference sequence). CDR3 in amino acids: CASSLNPGSTYNEQFF. The CDR3 DNA reads as TGTGCCAGCAGTTTAAACCCAGGGAGTACATACAATGAGCAGTTCTTC.

V and J are TRBV7-9 and TRBJ1-1; D is ambiguous. V lost 3 bases and J lost 0, with 8 bases in between. CDR3 size: 14 residues. From germline, CDR1 is SEHNR and CDR2 FQNEAQ (reference sequence). CDR3 in DNA: TGTGCCAGCAGCTTTACTGCGATGAACACTGAAGCTTTCTTT. It codes for CASSFTAMNTEAFF.

The chain employs TRBV11-1 and TRBJ2-7; D is perhaps TRBD1 (5 bases). CDR3 length equals 14 residues. Germline V gene sequence: CDR1 SGHAT, CDR2 FQDESV (reference sequence). V lost 3 bases and J 6 bases, leaving 15 bases between the germline ends. DNA of the CDR3: TGTGCCAGCAGCTTTCATCAGGGTGTGAGCGAGCAGTACTTC. This translates into CASSFHQGVSEQYF.

In this sample, this clone turned up a few times. This chain uses TRBV5-1 with TRBJ1-1; D remains ambiguous. This CDR3 comprises 13 residues. In germline, CDR1 is SGHRS, CDR2 YFSETQ. V was trimmed by 4 bases and J by 4 bases, leaving 11 bases between them. CDR3 nucleotides: TGCGCCAGCAGCATTGACAAACCCACTGAAGCTTTCTTT. Its protein is CASSIDKPTEAFF.

This chain links TRBV2 with TRBJ1-2, with a possible D match to TRBD1 (5 bases). Germline V CDR1 and CDR2: SNHLY, FYNNEI. CDR3 length equals 15 residues. V lost 6 bases to trimming and J lost 2 bases, with 16 bases between them. The CDR3 loop reads CASSGSRTTNYGYTF. In DNA form, the CDR3 reads TGTGCCAGCAGCGGAAGCAGGACAACAAACTATGGCTACACCTTC. Complete variable domain (other parts from reference TRBV2 and TRBJ1-2): EPEVTQTPSHQVTQMGQEVILRCVPISNHLYFYWYRQILGQKVEFLVSFYNNEISEKSEIFDDQFSVERPDGSNFTLKIRSTKLEDSAMYFCASSGSRTTNYGYTFGSGTRLTVV.

V gene TRBV29-1 combines with J gene TRBJ1-3; D is undetermined. The germline V gene has CDR1 SQVTM and CDR2 ANQGSEA. CDR3 length: 12 amino acids. Trimming cost V 6 bases and J 0 bases, with 6 bases left between them. CDR3 residues: CSVRSSGNTIYF. The CDR3 DNA sequence: TGCAGCGTCCGCAGCTCTGGAAACACCATATATTTT.

The chain combines TRBV11-2 with TRBJ1-2, with D hard to call. Germline CDR1 and CDR2: SGHAT and FQNNGV. V was cut by 1 base and J by 2 bases, with 8 bases left in between. The CDR3 is 14 residues long. The CDR3 reads CASSLAPGNYGYTF. CDR3 sequence (DNA): TGTGCCAGCAGCTTAGCGCCGGGGAACTATGGCTACACCTTC.

The chain joins TRBV7-2 to TRBJ2-2; 11 bases align to TRBD2. Germline-derived CDR1 and CDR2 are SGHTA and FQGNSA. The J segment lost 5 bases and the V segment lost 3 bases, leaving 5 bases of the junction unmatched. The CDR3 consists of 16 residues. As DNA, the CDR3 is TGTGCCAGCAGCTTGGGGACTAGCGGAAGGACCGGGGAGCTGTTTTTT. This translates into CASSLGTSGRTGELFF.

In DNA, the CDR3 is TGTGCCAGCAGCCCCCCGGGTAGCGGCACCGGGGAGCTGTTTTTT. Amino acids: CASSPPGSGTGELFF. The chain uses TRBV11-2 and TRBJ2-2; a possible D gene is TRBD2 (6 bases). The length of the CDR3 is 15 residues. The V end was cut by 5 bases, the J end by 4 bases, with 14 bases between. Germline V gives CDR1 SGHAT, CDR2 FQNNGV.

The CDR3 DNA sequence: TGCGCCAGCAGCATGGGACAGGGTGAGCAGCCCCAGCATTTT. Its translation is CASSMGQGEQPQHF. This rearrangement joins TRBV5-1 to TRBJ1-5; 9 bases match TRBD1. This CDR3 region has 14 residues. J lost 7 bases, V lost 4 bases, and 6 bases had no gene match. Germline CDR1 is SGHRS and CDR2 is YFSETQ.

The J gene is TRBJ1-2, the V gene TRBV28; D is uncertain. Trimming took 3 bases from V and 7 from J, leaving 6 bases between them. The CDR3 has 11 amino acids. Germline V gives CDR1 MDHEN, CDR2 SYDVKM. CDR3 sequence (DNA): TGTGCCAGCAGTTTCCAGCTTGGCTACACCTTC. Translation gives CASSFQLGYTF.

J is TRBJ2-2 and V is TRBV29-1, with D perhaps matching TRBD1 or TRBD2 (5 bases each). The V end was cut by 2 bases, the J end by 4 bases, with 17 bases between. This CDR3 is built from 16 residues. The germline V gene has CDR1 SQVTM and CDR2 ANQGSEA. The DNA of the CDR3 is TGCAGCGTTGAAACCGGGACGCCCTCGGGCACCGGGGAGCTGTTTTTT. Its translation is CSVETGTPSGTGELFF.

The chain joins TRBV21-1 to TRBJ1-2. TRBV21-1 is flagged as a pseudogene. This CDR3 has 12 amino acids. CDR3: CASSTRLYGYTF. The CDR3 DNA follows: TGTGCCAGCAGCACACGGCTCTATGGCTACACCTTC.

This clone was observed at least ten times. The chain links TRBV4-1 to TRBJ1-4, with D perhaps matching TRBD1 (6 bases). V dropped 0 bases and J dropped 7 bases, with 12 bases sitting between them. From germline, CDR1 is MGHRA and CDR2 YSYEKL. CDR3 length: 15 amino acids. In DNA form, the CDR3 reads TGCGCCAGCAGCCAAGAACAGGGTTGGTTTGAAAAACTGTTTTTT. This codes for CASSQEQGWFEKLFF.

J is TRBJ1-3 and V is TRBV29-1; TRBD1 agrees at 8 bases. CDR1 and CDR2 from the germline V gene are SQVTM and ANQGSEA. CDR3 length: 15 residues. V trimming: 6 bases; J trimming: 0 bases; junction bases outside the gene matches: 7. Written as DNA, the CDR3 is TGCAGCGTGATTGGACAGGGCAGCTCTGGAAACACCATATATTTT. Residues: CSVIGQGSSGNTIYF.

This clone was detected only once. V gene TRBV27 combines with J gene TRBJ2-3, with D possibly matching TRBD2 (6 bases). The CDR3 spans 14 residues. Germline assignment: CDR1 MNHEY and CDR2 SMNVEV (reference sequence). V dropped 5 bases and J dropped 2 bases, with 11 bases sitting between them. This CDR3 is CASSKGLYTDTQYF. Here the CDR3 DNA reads TGTGCCAGCAGTAAGGGACTTTACACAGATACGCAGTATTTT.

The chain links TRBV18 to TRBJ2-1, with 12 positions matching TRBD1. This CDR3 has 15 residues. Looked up from germline, CDR1 is KGHSH and CDR2 is LQKENI. J lost 8 bases, V lost 1 base, and 3 bases had no gene match. As DNA, the CDR3 is TGTGCCAGCTCACCACAGGGACAGGGGGCATATGAGCAGTTCTTC. It translates to CASSPQGQGAYEQFF.

The chain joins TRBV5-1 to TRBJ2-7; TRBD1 matches 8 bases. Germline loops: CDR1 SGHRS, CDR2 YFSETQ. Trimming removed 0 bases from V and 5 bases from J; junction bases left unmatched: 16. The CDR3 loop spans 18 amino acids. The CDR3 region has the DNA TGCGCCAGCAGCTTGGCCAGCGGACCAGGGGGCGGAATCCACGAGCAGTACTTC. It encodes CASSLASGPGGGIHEQYF. The whole variable domain, filled in from reference TRBV5-1 and TRBJ2-7, reads KAGVTQTPRYLIKTRGQQVTLSCSPISGHRSVSWYQQTPGQGLQFLFEYFSETQRNKGNFPGRFSGRQFSNSRSEMNVSTLELGDSALYLCASSLASGPGGGIHEQYFGPGTRLTVT.

The chain combines TRBV5-6 with TRBJ1-6, with TRBD1 as a possible D gene (6 bases). The CDR3 is 16 amino acids. Trimming took 0 bases from V and 7 from J, leaving 14 bases between them. The germline V gene has CDR1 SGHDT and CDR2 YYEEEE. The chain's CDR3 is CASSLGSAGTNSPLHF. In nucleotides, the CDR3 is TGTGCCAGCAGCTTGGGGTCGGCAGGGACAAATTCACCCCTCCACTTT.

V usage is TRBV2 and J usage is TRBJ2-7, with a tentative D call TRBD1 (6 bases). This CDR3 contains 14 residues. The V gene lost 6 bases and the J gene lost 0 bases, with 12 bases spanning the gap. Germline CDR1 and CDR2: SNHLY and FYNNEI. CDR3 in amino acids: CASRPTGFSYEQYF. CDR3 sequence (DNA): TGTGCCAGCAGGCCCACAGGGTTCTCCTACGAGCAGTACTTC.

The V gene is TRBV4-3, the J gene TRBJ2-3, with TRBD2 matching 9 bases. The CDR3 is made up of 16 amino acids. J lost 4 bases, V lost 6 bases, and 11 bases had no gene match. The germline CDR1 and CDR2 sequences are LGHNA and YSLEER. The CDR3: CASRPMLAGGPDTQYF. In DNA form, the CDR3 reads TGCGCCAGCAGGCCGATGTTGGCGGGGGGGCCAGATACGCAGTATTTT.

The gene calls are TRBV30 and TRBJ2-6; 8 bases align to TRBD1. J gave up 0 bases and V 3 bases, and 10 bases lay outside the gene matches. The CDR3 runs 18 residues. In germline, CDR1 is GTSNPN, CDR2 SVGIG (reference sequence). CDR3 in DNA: TGTGCCTGGAGAGAGAAGGGACAGGTCCACTCTGGGGCCAACGTCCTGACTTTC. Translating it yields CAWREKGQVHSGANVLTF.

This rearrangement joins TRBV9 to TRBJ2-7; the D gene is possibly TRBD1 (6 bases). V lost 6 bases and J 6 bases, leaving 19 bases between the germline ends. Germline V lookup: CDR1 SGDLS, CDR2 YYNGEE. The CDR3 contains 14 residues. The CDR3 reads CASTSRTEGGEQYF. CDR3 coding DNA: TGTGCCAGCACTAGTCGGACAGAGGGTGGCGAGCAGTACTTC. The full variable domain, with the rest looked up from reference TRBV9 and TRBJ2-7, is DSGVTQTPKHLITATGQRVTLRCSPRSGDLSVYWYQQSLDQGLQFLIQYYNGEERAKGNILERFSAQQFPDLHSELNLSSLELGDSALYFCASTSRTEGGEQYFGPGTRLTVT.